The next 18 T cell receptor beta chains were all read from a single sample in a study of cytomegalovirus exposure and HLA in healthy donors. 60 Vbeta and 13 Jbeta primers were used in PCR. Some clones are missing from TCRdb's copy, which holds only in-frame ones; the method was immunoSEQ multiplex PCR. Of roughly 99,000 clones listed, approximately 73% are singletons. Sequencing was carried out using PBMCs. These receptors originate from a man in his thirties or forties in good health and CMV-seronegative.

The chain joins TRBV5-4 to TRBJ2-3; 10 nucleotides align to TRBD2. CDR1 and CDR2 (germline): SGHNT, YYREEE (reference sequence). The CDR3 runs to 17 residues. V trimming: 0 bases; J trimming: 3 bases; junction bases outside the gene matches: 7. The CDR3 region has the DNA TGTGCCAGCAGCTTGGTTCCGCTAGCGGGAGTTACAGATACGCAGTATTTT. Amino acid sequence: CASSLVPLAGVTDTQYF.

This clone has just one count. V usage is TRBV18 and J usage is TRBJ2-3, with D possibly matching TRBD2 (6 bases). V was trimmed by 0 bases and J by 0 bases, leaving 19 bases between them. CDR3 size: 19 residues. In germline, CDR1 is KGHSH, CDR2 LQKENI. CDR3 residues: CASSPPRGSSGTSTDTQYF. The CDR3 nucleotides read TGTGCCAGCTCACCACCGAGGGGTAGTAGCGGCACTAGCACAGATACGCAGTATTTT.

This chain connects TRBV11-2 to TRBJ1-1; weak D call: TRBD1 (6 bases). Looked up from germline, CDR1 is SGHAT and CDR2 is FQNNGV. Trimming cost V 5 bases and J 1 base, with 14 bases left between them. This CDR3 is built from 15 residues. CDR3 region: CASSRIIQGNTEAFF. The CDR3 region has the DNA TGTGCCAGCAGCCGGATTATACAGGGGAACACTGAAGCTTTCTTT.

This clone was picked up a small number of times. The chain uses TRBV27 and TRBJ2-7; weak D call: TRBD1 (5 bases). Per germline, CDR1 MNHEY and CDR2 SMNVEV (reference sequence). This CDR3 contains 14 residues. Between the trimmed V and J ends, which lost 6 bases and 6 bases, there was a span of 18 bases. Here the CDR3 DNA reads TGTGCCAGCAGCCCCTTGGGGCGCCTGGGCGAGCAGTACTTC. Amino acid sequence: CASSPLGRLGEQYF.

The V and J genes are TRBV11-3 and TRBJ2-5, with D maybe TRBD2 (5 bases). Germline CDR1 and CDR2: SGHNT and YENEEA. Trimming took 6 bases from V and 1 from J, leaving 9 bases between them. The CDR3 is made up of 13 amino acids. The CDR3 sequence is CASSRTLQETQYF. The CDR3 DNA sequence: TGTGCCAGCAGTCGGACTCTCCAAGAGACCCAGTACTTC.

This chain links TRBV6-1 with TRBJ2-1; D perhaps matches TRBD2 (6 bases). Germline values: CDR1 MNHNS, CDR2 SASEGT. This CDR3 contains 16 residues. V lost 2 bases to trimming and J lost 0 bases, with 11 bases between them. The CDR3 reads CASSELAGYSYNEQFF. The CDR3 bases are TGTGCCAGCAGTGAATTGGCGGGATACTCCTACAATGAGCAGTTCTTC.

The chain joins TRBV11-3 to TRBJ2-5; perhaps TRBD2 as D (5 bases). The germline V and J ends were trimmed by 3 bases and 5 bases, with 10 bases remaining between them. This CDR3 contains 13 residues. The germline CDR1 and CDR2 sequences are SGHNT and YENEEA. CDR3 region: CASSLEADETQYF. The CDR3 coding sequence is TGTGCCAGCAGCTTGGAGGCCGATGAGACCCAGTACTTC.

The chain is built from TRBV27 and TRBJ1-1; D may be TRBD1 (6 bases). The V end lost 6 bases, the J end lost 0 bases, and 11 bases lay between the germline ends. Looked up from germline, CDR1 is MNHEY and CDR2 is SMNVEV (reference sequence). CDR3 length: 14 amino acids. The CDR3 protein is CASSKGQVNTEAFF. Here the CDR3 DNA reads TGTGCCAGCAGCAAGGGACAAGTGAACACTGAAGCTTTCTTT.

This chain uses TRBV18 with TRBJ2-3, with TRBD2 identical over 8 bases. The CDR3 length is 16 residues. The junction had 9 bases not matched to a gene; V was cut back by 3 bases and J by 4 bases. Germline CDR1 reads KGHSH; CDR2 reads LQKENI. The CDR3 nucleotides are TGTGCCAGCTCACCTGCGGCGGGAGGAGGGGCAGATACGCAGTATTTT. It encodes CASSPAAGGGADTQYF.

The chain has TRBV29-1 and TRBJ1-2, with D possibly being TRBD1 (6 bases). The CDR3 totals 15 residues. Germline CDR1 reads SQVTM; CDR2 reads ANQGSEA. With 6 bases removed from V and 4 bases from J, the gap between germline ends came to 21 bases. CDR3 in DNA: TGCAGCGTGGATAACCCAGGGGACCGGGCCTATGGCTACACCTTC. Translated: CSVDNPGDRAYGYTF.

V gene TRBV2 combines with J gene TRBJ1-6, with D possibly being TRBD1 (5 bases). This CDR3 is built from 15 residues. Germline lookup yields CDR1 SNHLY and CDR2 FYNNEI. Trimming shortened V by 6 bases and J by 5 bases, and 14 bases separated the two germline ends. In DNA, the CDR3 is TGTGCCAGCAGCACGACAGTGAAGCATAATTCACCCCTCCACTTT. Protein product: CASSTTVKHNSPLHF.

This clone was picked up many times. V is TRBV30 and J is TRBJ1-1; D perhaps matches TRBD1 (6 bases). Looked up from germline, CDR1 is GTSNPN and CDR2 is SVGIG (reference sequence). The length of the CDR3 is 13 residues. V was clipped by 5 bases and J by 1 base, with 11 bases between them. The CDR3 region is CAWAPTGNTEAFF. CDR3 coding DNA: TGTGCCTGGGCGCCGACAGGGAACACTGAAGCTTTCTTT.

This clone came up a few times. This specimen includes other DNA sequences encoding the same CDR3. The V call is TRBV11-2, the J call TRBJ2-1; TRBD1 matches at 9 bases. With V trimmed by 1 base and J by 7 bases, 5 bases remained unmatched. The CDR3 length is 15 residues. From germline, CDR1 is SGHAT and CDR2 FQNNGV. The CDR3: CASSLVGQGRNEQFF. The CDR3 DNA is TGTGCCAGCAGCTTAGTGGGACAGGGCCGAAATGAGCAGTTCTTC.

This clone was recorded only once. The chain carries TRBV28 and TRBJ2-2, with TRBD1 matching over 7 bases. CDR1 is MDHEN, CDR2 SYDVKM, per germline. Germline trimming cut 7 bases from V and 2 bases from J; bases unmatched to any gene: 4. This CDR3 comprises 14 residues. CDR3 protein: CASKGGLNTGELFF. The CDR3 region has the DNA TGTGCCAGCAAAGGGGGCTTAAACACCGGGGAGCTGTTTTTT.

The chain has TRBV7-9 and TRBJ2-3, with D perhaps TRBD2 (5 bases). Germline lookup yields CDR1 SEHNR and CDR2 FQNEAQ (reference sequence). This CDR3 region has 15 residues. V gave up 5 bases and J gave up 1 base, with 13 bases separating them. The CDR3 is CASSTRGIRTDTQYF. The CDR3, as DNA: TGTGCCAGCAGCACCCGGGGAATACGCACAGATACGCAGTATTTT.

This clone was recorded only once. The J gene is TRBJ1-1, the V gene TRBV10-3; 9 positions agree with TRBD1. The CDR3 is 13 amino acids. Germline CDR1 is ENHRY and CDR2 is SYGVKD. The J segment lost 4 bases and the V segment lost 9 bases, leaving 6 bases of the junction unmatched. CDR3 coding DNA: TGTGCCATGGGGACAGGGCCGGCCACTGAAGCTTTCTTT. Its translation is CAMGTGPATEAFF.

This clone was detected ten times or more. The chain combines TRBV28 with TRBJ1-1; 10 bases map to TRBD1. The CDR3 has 15 residues. In germline, CDR1 is MDHEN, CDR2 SYDVKM. Trimming cost V 10 bases and J 5 bases; bases outside gene matches: 13. The CDR3 DNA is TGTGCCACAACAGACAGGGGGCATTTGAGTACTGAAGCTTTCTTT. This gives the protein CATTDRGHLSTEAFF.

The chain uses TRBV15 and TRBJ2-7; 11 bases map to TRBD2. This CDR3 comprises 15 residues. V dropped 0 bases and J dropped 6; count of bases not matched to a gene: 4. Germline assignment: CDR1 LNHNV and CDR2 YYDKDF (reference sequence). As DNA, the CDR3 is TGTGCCACCAGCAGAGATTTGCTAGCGGGGGGCGAGCAGTACTTC. Translation gives CATSRDLLAGGEQYF.